This passage covers 25 T cell receptor beta chains from one sample sequenced in a study of cytomegalovirus exposure and HLA in healthy donors. Both 60 Vbeta primers and 13 Jbeta primers went into the PCR. Assay: immunoSEQ multiplex PCR; the TCRdb copy retains only in-frame clones and omits some. The table records fewer than 95,000 clones, 60% to 70% of them present only once. The sequenced sample was PBMCs. The receptors come from a woman younger than 45 in good health and CMV-seronegative.

This rearrangement joins TRBV6-5 to TRBJ1-1; D remains unclear. In germline, CDR1 is MNHEY, CDR2 SVGAGI. CDR3 length: 12 residues. V shed 3 bases and J shed 7 bases, with 9 bases lying between them. CDR3 nucleotide sequence: TGTGCCAGCAGTTATGGAGCGGGTGAAGCTTTCTTT. Its protein is CASSYGAGEAFF.

The gene calls are TRBV29-1 and TRBJ2-7, with TRBD1 matching over 7 bases. Germline CDR1 reads SQVTM; CDR2 reads ANQGSEA. The V and J ends lost 2 bases and 6 bases, in that order; junction bases with no gene match: 7. CDR3 length equals 13 residues. The CDR3 protein is CSVEKGGSREQYF. CDR3 DNA: TGCAGCGTTGAAAAAGGGGGCAGCCGCGAGCAGTACTTC.

V is TRBV5-1 and J is TRBJ2-7; possibly TRBD2 for D (6 bases). CDR1 and CDR2 (germline): SGHRS, YFSETQ. CDR3 length: 15 residues. The V and J ends lost 4 bases and 0 bases respectively, with 14 bases between them. Here the CDR3 DNA reads TGCGCCAGCAGCCTCGTCGGCGGGGTCTCCTACGAGCAGTACTTC. Translation gives CASSLVGGVSYEQYF.

This rearrangement joins TRBV6-1 to TRBJ2-5, with 7 bases aligning to TRBD1. The last part of the DNA fits TRBJ2-7 better; the J call may be wrong. There are 13 residues in the CDR3. Germline V gives CDR1 MNHNS, CDR2 SASEGT. The CDR3 DNA reads as TGTGCCAGCAGTGAGGACAGGTCCTACGAGCAGTACTTC. Translated: CASSEDRSYEQYF.

The rearrangement uses TRBV5-4 and TRBJ2-7; the match to TRBD2 covers 9 bases. With V trimmed by 4 bases and J by 0 bases, 8 bases remained unmatched. The germline gives CDR1 SGHNT, CDR2 YYREEE (reference sequence). CDR3 size: 16 residues. The CDR3: CASSPGLALSSYEQYF. In DNA form, the CDR3 reads TGTGCCAGCAGCCCCGGACTAGCGTTGAGCTCCTACGAGCAGTACTTC.

The chain is built from TRBV5-4 and TRBJ2-7; 9 bases are shared with TRBD1. The CDR3 sequence is 14 residues long. CDR1 is SGHNT and CDR2 is YYREEE in the germline V gene (reference sequence). The V segment lost 4 bases and the J segment 3 bases; nucleotides outside the gene matches: 5. The chain's CDR3 is CASSIGQGIYEQYF. DNA for the CDR3: TGTGCCAGCAGCATTGGACAGGGGATCTACGAGCAGTACTTC.

The rearrangement joins TRBV19 to TRBJ2-7; D may be TRBD1 (5 bases). V lost 2 bases to trimming and J lost 1 base, with 18 bases between them. CDR1 is LNHDA and CDR2 is SQIVND in the germline V gene (reference sequence). CDR3 length: 17 amino acids. CDR3 loop: CASSIIGAGMGSYEQYF. In DNA form, the CDR3 reads TGTGCCAGTAGTATAATAGGAGCAGGGATGGGGTCCTACGAGCAGTACTTC.

This chain joins TRBV19 and TRBJ2-7; the D gene is possibly TRBD2 (6 bases). V gave up 10 bases and J gave up 6 bases, with 19 bases separating them. Germline V gene data show CDR1 as LNHDA and CDR2 as SQIVND (reference sequence). This CDR3 has 13 residues. CDR3 sequence reads: CATKEGVSGEQYF. The CDR3 DNA follows: TGTGCCACTAAGGAGGGAGTATCGGGCGAGCAGTACTTC.

The chain carries TRBV9 and TRBJ2-3; 14 bases match TRBD2. The CDR3 loop spans 20 amino acids. Trimming took 0 bases from V and 1 from J; bases not matched to a gene: 10. Germline V lookup: CDR1 SGDLS, CDR2 YYNGEE. The CDR3 loop is CASSVARGTSGGVGTDTQYF. For the CDR3, the DNA is TGTGCCAGCAGCGTAGCTCGGGGGACTAGCGGGGGAGTTGGCACAGATACGCAGTATTTT.

This chain uses TRBV19 with TRBJ1-2; possibly TRBD1 for D (5 bases). With 5 bases removed from V and 2 bases from J, the gap between germline ends came to 12 bases. The CDR3 length is 14 residues. Germline V gene data show CDR1 as LNHDA and CDR2 as SQIVND (reference sequence). CDR3 DNA: TGTGCCAGTAGTTACGACAGTCTGAACTATGGCTACACCTTC. Amino acid sequence: CASSYDSLNYGYTF.

The genes are TRBV6-6 and TRBJ1-3; D may be TRBD1 (5 bases). Germline V gene lookup returns CDR1 MNHNY and CDR2 SVGAGI (reference sequence). This CDR3 is built from 16 residues. V lost 6 bases and J lost 4, with 19 bases in between. The CDR3: CASRPLRRGVGNTIYF. CDR3 in DNA: TGTGCCAGCAGGCCTCTCCGGAGGGGAGTCGGAAACACCATATATTTT.

This clone was found once. V gene TRBV29-1 combines with J gene TRBJ1-4; a possible D gene is TRBD1 (6 bases). Germline V gives CDR1 SQVTM, CDR2 ANQGSEA. V gave up 6 bases and J gave up 5 bases, with 16 bases separating them. The CDR3 spans 14 residues. This chain's CDR3 is CSVAAGVKNEKLFF. In DNA form, the CDR3 reads TGCAGCGTAGCCGCAGGGGTGAAGAATGAAAAACTGTTTTTT.

This clone was seen a handful of times. The chain is built from TRBV27 and TRBJ1-2; TRBD1 might be the D (5 bases). The CDR3 has 15 amino acids. V lost 6 bases and J 1 base, leaving 15 bases between the germline ends. Germline assignment: CDR1 MNHEY and CDR2 SMNVEV (reference sequence). This chain's CDR3 is CASSSRQLLNYGYTF. The CDR3 DNA reads TGTGCCAGCAGCTCTAGACAGTTGCTTAACTATGGCTACACCTTC.

The chain has TRBV4-1 and TRBJ1-6; 8 bases fit TRBD1. V gave up 4 bases and J gave up 5 bases; unmatched junction bases: 7. CDR3 length: 16 amino acids. CDR1 and CDR2 (germline): MGHRA, YSYEKL. For the CDR3, the DNA is TGCGCCAGCAGCCCCGACAGGGGAGGGGATAATTCACCCCTCCACTTT. This encodes CASSPDRGGDNSPLHF.

This clone was observed a handful of times. V usage is TRBV5-1 and J usage is TRBJ1-2; perhaps TRBD1 as D (6 bases). Germline CDR1 is SGHRS and CDR2 is YFSETQ. This CDR3 has 15 residues. V lost 0 bases and J 6 bases, leaving 15 bases between the germline ends. The CDR3 DNA sequence: TGCGCCAGCAGCTTGGCTAGGACAGCCGAGGATGGCTACACCTTC. It specifies CASSLARTAEDGYTF.

The V and J genes are TRBV6-1 and TRBJ2-3; D gene uncertain. The CDR3 loop spans 11 amino acids. Germline lookup yields CDR1 MNHNS and CDR2 SASEGT. V lost 5 bases to trimming and J lost 2 bases, with 2 bases between them. CDR3 amino acids: CASSHTDTQYF. CDR3 coding DNA: TGTGCCAGCAGTCACACAGATACGCAGTATTTT.

The V and J genes are TRBV4-2 and TRBJ2-5; 8 bases match TRBD1. The CDR3 covers 15 residues. The V gene's germline CDR1 is LGHNA and CDR2 YNFKEQ. V shed 1 base and J 4 bases; nucleotides not matched to a gene: 5. CDR3 amino acids: CASSQGPDRGETQYF. Here the CDR3 DNA reads TGTGCCAGCAGCCAAGGGCCCGACAGGGGAGAGACCCAGTACTTC.

V is TRBV30 and J is TRBJ2-7; 12 bases map to TRBD2. After removal of 6 bases from V and 4 bases from J, the junction contained 7 bases not matched to a gene. The CDR3 loop spans 14 amino acids. In germline, CDR1 is GTSNPN, CDR2 SVGIG (reference sequence). The CDR3 DNA reads TGTGCCTGTTTGACTAGCGGGAGATCGTACGAGCAGTACTTC. It specifies CACLTSGRSYEQYF.

This chain uses TRBV4-3 with TRBJ2-1, with a possible D match to TRBD2 (6 bases). The CDR3 totals 15 residues. Germline values: CDR1 LGHNA, CDR2 YSLEER. Trimming removed 4 bases at V and 2 bases at J, with 12 bases between. The CDR3 nucleotides are TGCGCCAGCAGCCTTAGCGGAGCCGCCTACAATGAGCAGTTCTTC. Residues: CASSLSGAAYNEQFF.

The chain links TRBV5-1 to TRBJ2-7; D perhaps matches TRBD2 (5 bases). The ends were cut back, 5 bases at V and 2 bases at J, with 8 bases in the middle. Germline V lookup: CDR1 SGHRS, CDR2 YFSETQ. This CDR3 comprises 12 residues. The CDR3 reads CASSTRAYEQYF. The CDR3 region has the DNA TGCGCCAGCAGTACTAGGGCCTACGAGCAGTACTTC.

The chain employs TRBV18 and TRBJ2-7, with 13 bases fitting TRBD2. The ends lost 3 bases at V and 5 bases at J; junction bases unmatched: 4. CDR3 length equals 15 residues. Germline CDR1 is KGHSH and CDR2 is LQKENI. CDR3 sequence (DNA): TGTGCCAGCTCACCCCTACTAGCGGGAGGGGACGAGCAGTACTTC. Amino acid sequence: CASSPLLAGGDEQYF.

The CDR3 loop reads CASSPPSLNTEAFF. CDR3 nucleotides: TGTGCCAGCTCACCACCGTCCCTAAACACTGAAGCTTTCTTT. The chain uses TRBV18 and TRBJ1-1, with D unresolved. Trimming removed 0 bases from V and 2 bases from J, with 7 bases in between. The CDR3 has 14 amino acids. Germline V gives CDR1 KGHSH, CDR2 LQKENI.

The sample holds a few counts of this clone. The chain uses TRBV9 and TRBJ2-1, with TRBD2 matching 7 bases. The CDR3 spans 15 residues. Germline V gene sequence: CDR1 SGDLS, CDR2 YYNGEE. The trim removed 4 bases at V and 7 bases at J, leaving 11 bases unmatched. The CDR3 DNA follows: TGTGCCAGCAGCACCGGATTACGGGAGGTAAATGAGCAGTTCTTC. Protein product: CASSTGLREVNEQFF.

The chain couples TRBV27 to TRBJ2-7; TRBD2 agrees at 9 bases. After removal of 5 bases from V and 3 bases from J, the junction contained 11 bases not matched to a gene. In germline, CDR1 is MNHEY, CDR2 SMNVEV (reference sequence). The CDR3 length is 16 residues. The CDR3 nucleotides are TGTGCCAGCAGTCCCGGGGGTAGCGGGAGATTCTACGAGCAGTACTTC. It specifies CASSPGGSGRFYEQYF.

The chain combines TRBV12-5 with TRBJ2-1, with D hard to call. This CDR3 is 12 amino acids long. Germline V CDR1 and CDR2: LGHNT, FRNRAP. Trimming shortened V by 4 bases and J by 10 bases, and 11 bases separated the two germline ends. The CDR3 is CASGSTQMEQFF. DNA for the CDR3: TGTGCTAGTGGTTCGACACAGATGGAGCAGTTCTTC.